The 13 T cell receptor beta chains listed next were all sequenced from one sample in a study of T cell responses to AZD1222 COVID-19 vaccine. Produced via immunoSEQ multiplex PCR; TCRdb's table is partial and in-frame only. The sample has fewer than 75,000 clones; about 85% are singletons. This specimen was peripheral blood, taken on day 0 of AZD1222 vaccination. Every receptor here comes from an adult in good health.

This clone was picked up one time. This chain links TRBV19 with TRBJ1-5, with 7 positions matching TRBD1. The CDR3 sequence is 11 residues long. V shed 5 bases and J 13 bases; nucleotides not matched to a gene: 5. The germline gives CDR1 LNHDA, CDR2 SQIVND (reference sequence). This CDR3 reads CASSGRDRQHF. The CDR3 nucleotides are TGTGCCAGTAGTGGTCGGGACAGACAGCATTTT. Full variable domain (missing parts from reference TRBV19 and TRBJ1-5): DGGITQSPKYLFRKEGQNVTLSCEQNLNHDAMYWYRQDPGQGLRLIYYSQIVNDFQKGDIAEGYSVSREKKESFPLTVTSAQKNPTAFYLCASSGRDRQHFGDGTRLSIL.

The chain combines TRBV28 with TRBJ1-2; D is undetermined. Germline lookup yields CDR1 MDHEN and CDR2 SYDVKM. The V gene lost 6 bases and the J gene lost 7 bases, with 15 bases spanning the gap. CDR3 length: 13 amino acids. The CDR3 bases are TGTGCCAGCAGCCGAGACCTCCTGACTGGCTACACCTTC. Amino acids: CASSRDLLTGYTF.

In its sample, this clone was seen once. The V call is TRBV5-6, the J call TRBJ1-4; no clear D gene. CDR1 SGHDT and CDR2 YYEEEE come from the germline V gene. The CDR3 loop spans 12 amino acids. V shed 3 bases and J shed 10 bases, with 10 bases lying between them. The CDR3 bases are TGTGCCAGCAGCTGGAGCTTGGGAAAACTGTTTTTT. This translates into CASSWSLGKLFF. Variable domain in full (rest from reference TRBV5-6 and TRBJ1-4): DAGVTQSPTHLIKTRGQQVTLRCSPKSGHDTVSWYQQALGQGPQFIFQYYEEEERQRGNFPDRFSGHQFPNYSSELNVNALLLGDSALYLCASSWSLGKLFFGSGTQLSVL.

The chain is built from TRBV15 and TRBJ1-5; no reliable D call. The CDR3 totals 12 residues. From germline, CDR1 is LNHNV and CDR2 YYDKDF (reference sequence). Trimming removed 1 base at V and 6 bases at J, with 4 bases between. The CDR3 DNA reads as TGTGCCACCAGCAGAGTGCCTCAGCCCCAGCATTTT. Encoded protein: CATSRVPQPQHF. The whole variable domain, remainder taken from reference TRBV15 and TRBJ1-5, is DAMVIQNPRYQVTQFGKPVTLSCSQTLNHNVMYWYQQKSSQAPKLLFHYYDKDFNNEADTPDNFQSRRPNTSFCFLDIRSPGLGDTAMYLCATSRVPQPQHFGDGTRLSIL.

The chain employs TRBV3-1 (or the pseudogene TRBV3-2) and TRBJ2-1; 9 nucleotides agree with TRBD2. This CDR3 is 17 amino acids long. The V gene's germline CDR1 is LGHDT and CDR2 YNNKEL (reference sequence). J was trimmed by 7 bases and V by 0 bases; bases with no gene match: 10. The CDR3 region has the DNA TGTGCCAGCAGCCAAGATTTCGGCGGGGGGGCCAATAATGAGCAGTTCTTC. Its protein product is CASSQDFGGGANNEQFF.

This sequence joins TRBV10-3 and TRBJ2-7, with D perhaps TRBD1 (6 bases). Germline CDR1 reads ENHRY; CDR2 reads SYGVKD. CDR3 length: 15 amino acids. Trimming took off 0 bases at V and 1 base at J, with 10 bases between the two ends. The CDR3 DNA reads as TGTGCCATCAGTGAGTCGGACAGAGGATCCTACGAGCAGTACTTC. Its protein product is CAISESDRGSYEQYF.

V gene TRBV10-3 combines with J gene TRBJ1-1; D uncertain. The germline V gene encodes CDR1 ENHRY and CDR2 SYGVKD. Deletions cut 6 bases from V and 2 bases from J, with 19 bases between. The CDR3 loop spans 16 amino acids. CDR3 DNA sequence: TGTGCCATCAGGCAGACGGTTCCATCTAGAAACACTGAAGCTTTCTTT. The encoded protein is CAIRQTVPSRNTEAFF.

The chain combines TRBV7-2 with TRBJ2-7; 11 bases fit TRBD2. CDR3 size: 15 residues. The germline V gene has CDR1 SGHTA and CDR2 FQGNSA. Trimming at V came to 4 bases and at J to 2 bases, leaving 4 bases not matched to a gene. CDR3 nucleotide sequence: TGTGCCAGCAGCTACCTTAGCGGGGGGGCCTACGAGCAGTACTTC. It translates to CASSYLSGGAYEQYF.

V gene TRBV5-4 combines with J gene TRBJ1-6; no reliable D call. CDR1 and CDR2 from the germline V gene are SGHNT and YYREEE (reference sequence). The CDR3 contains 15 residues. V was pared by 2 bases and J by 4 bases, with 10 bases between. Written as DNA, the CDR3 is TGTGCCAGCAGCTTCACCTCCAGTTATAATTCACCCCTCCACTTT. Translating it yields CASSFTSSYNSPLHF.

The J gene is TRBJ1-2, the V gene TRBV7-9; D ambiguous. CDR3 length equals 12 residues. V shed 5 bases and J shed 2 bases, with 6 bases lying between them. CDR1 and CDR2 from the germline V gene are SEHNR and FQNEAQ (reference sequence). As DNA, the CDR3 is TGTGCCAGCAGCAACACAAACTATGGCTACACCTTC. Protein: CASSNTNYGYTF. The full variable domain, its missing parts supplied by reference TRBV7-9 and TRBJ1-2, is DTGVSQNPRHKITKRGQNVTFRCDPISEHNRLYWYRQTLGQGPEFLTYFQNEAQLEKSRLLSDRFSAERPKGSFSTLEIQRTEQGDSAMYLCASSNTNYGYTFGSGTRLTVV.

This chain joins TRBV6-1 and TRBJ1-5, with D perhaps TRBD1 (5 bases). Trimming took 3 bases from V and 4 from J, leaving 10 bases between them. The CDR3 spans 14 residues. Germline values: CDR1 MNHNS, CDR2 SASEGT. The CDR3 sequence: CASSERTRNQPQHF. Here the CDR3 DNA reads TGTGCCAGCAGTGAGAGGACACGTAATCAGCCCCAGCATTTT.

The gene calls are TRBV15 and TRBJ1-4, with TRBD1 as a possible D gene (6 bases). Germline assignment: CDR1 LNHNV and CDR2 YYDKDF (reference sequence). The ends were cut back, 0 bases at V and 3 bases at J, with 8 bases in the middle. The CDR3 loop spans 15 amino acids. CDR3 region: CATSRDGQPNEKLFF. The DNA of the CDR3 is TGTGCCACCAGCAGAGATGGACAGCCTAATGAAAAACTGTTTTTT.

V gene TRBV4-2 combines with J gene TRBJ1-5; D call uncertain. Germline V gene lookup returns CDR1 LGHNA and CDR2 YNFKEQ. The CDR3 runs to 15 residues. V lost 0 bases to trimming and J lost 2 bases, with 8 bases between them. CDR3 sequence: CASSQERIGNQPQHF. CDR3 nucleotides: TGTGCCAGCAGCCAAGAAAGGATTGGCAATCAGCCCCAGCATTTT.